A selection of T cell receptor beta chains follows, all from one sample in a study of blood T cell repertoires in COVID-19. Libraries were prepared by immunoSEQ multiplex PCR; TCRdb keeps only in-frame clonotypes and omits some of them. Counted here are 380,000 or so clones, roughly 90% occurring once; the ten biggest clones make up over 1%. Sequences were obtained from peripheral blood. These receptors were obtained from a man aged 35-49 years with acute or convalescent COVID-19. CDR3s include the opening cysteine and the closing phenylalanine or tryptophan. D genes are given only for firm matches. The size entry is marked missing in some rows and otherwise reads once, few, many or a size class.

J | size | V | D | CDR3 | DNA
TRBJ1-2 | . | TRBV6-9 | TRBD1 | CASSYHRQGLCGYTF | TGTGCCAGCAGTTACCACCGACAGGGGTTATGCGGCTACACCTTC
TRBJ2-5 | . | TRBV6-5 | . | CASSYWGERETQYF | TGTGCCAGCAGTTACTGGGGGGAGCGCGAGACCCAGTACTTC
TRBJ1-5 | . | TRBV5-5 | . | CASSLSGTSSNQPQHF | TGTGCCAGCAGCTTAAGCGGAACCTCGAGCAATCAGCCCCAGCATTTT
TRBJ1-5 | . | TRBV6-1 | . | CASSEPGRVNQPQHF | TGTGCCAGCAGTGAACCGGGCAGGGTCAATCAGCCCCAGCATTTT
TRBJ1-5 | . | TRBV9 | TRBD1 | CASSSAGTGQGDQPQHF | TGTGCCAGCAGCTCCGCCGGTACGGGACAGGGTGATCAGCCCCAGCATTTT
TRBJ1-6 | . | TRBV24-1 | TRBD1 | CATSDFDGQGRGSPLHF | TGTGCCACCAGTGATTTTGATGGACAGGGGAGAGGGTCACCCCTCCACTTT
TRBJ1-2 | . | TRBV6-5 | . | CASSPSPGGQYYTF | TGTGCCAGCAGTCCCTCCCCGGGCGGGCAGTACTACACCTTC
TRBJ2-7 | . | TRBV11-3 | TRBD1 | CASSGDRVGEQYF | TGTGCCAGCAGCGGCGACAGGGTCGGCGAGCAGTACTTC
TRBJ1-6 | . | TRBV28 | . | CASSFRVSPLHF | TGTGCCAGCAGTTTTCGAGTGTCACCCCTCCACTTT
TRBJ1-1 | once | TRBV29-1 | TRBD1 | CSVYPGTGRSFF | TGCAGCGTCTACCCCGGGACAGGGAGGTCTTTCTTT
TRBJ1-1 | . | TRBV2 | . | CASRGLGEATEAFF | TGTGCCAGCAGAGGACTAGGGGAGGCGACTGAAGCTTTCTTT
TRBJ1-2 | . | TRBV7-2 | TRBD1 | CASTEVQGVNYGYTF | TGTGCCAGCACCGAGGTGCAGGGGGTAAACTATGGCTACACCTTC
TRBJ2-7 | . | TRBV7-9 | . | CASSLGAWFDEQYF | TGTGCCAGCAGCTTAGGGGCCTGGTTCGACGAGCAGTACTTC
TRBJ2-2 | . | TRBV5-1 | . | CASRGVQGETGELFF | TGCGCCAGCAGAGGGGTCCAGGGTGAAACCGGGGAGCTGTTTTTT
TRBJ1-1 | . | TRBV18 | . | CASSPLSGREAEAFF | TGTGCCAGCTCACCACTTTCAGGGAGGGAGGCCGAAGCTTTCTTT
TRBJ2-7 | . | TRBV27 | TRBD2 | CASRPLPGLAHEQYF | TGTGCCAGCAGGCCGCTTCCGGGACTAGCCCACGAGCAGTACTTC
TRBJ2-5 | . | TRBV10-1 | . | CASSARGGAQETQYF | TGCGCCAGCAGTGCCAGAGGCGGGGCCCAAGAGACCCAGTACTTC